The 29 T cell receptor beta chains given below trace back to one sample, sequenced in a study of shared clonotypes between healthy human individuals. Produced via immunoSEQ multiplex PCR; TCRdb's table is partial and in-frame only. The sample has a few million clones, approximately 93% seen once. The material sequenced was naive CD4+ T cells from PBMCs. Subset here: CD45RA+ positively selected. These receptors were collected from a man between 18 and 29 years old in good health. Some clones in this sample may be carry-over from other donors' samples.

This chain links TRBV5-8 with TRBJ2-1; D uncertain. The CDR3 sequence is 11 residues long. V was cut by 1 base and J by 7 bases, with 3 bases left in between. The germline gives CDR1 SGHTS, CDR2 YDEGEE. CDR3 DNA: TGTGCCAGCAGCTTGTTAAATGAGCAGTTCTTC. Residues: CASSLLNEQFF.

The chain recombines TRBV6-5 with TRBJ2-5, with 7 positions matching TRBD1. The V segment lost 6 bases and the J segment 2 bases; nucleotides outside the gene matches: 3. Germline V gives CDR1 MNHEY, CDR2 SVGAGI. The CDR3 consists of 13 residues. CDR3 sequence reads: CASRSGQQETQYF. Here the CDR3 DNA reads TGTGCCAGCAGATCGGGACAGCAAGAGACCCAGTACTTC.

The gene calls are TRBV6-1 and TRBJ1-3, with D possibly being TRBD1 (6 bases). Per the germline V gene, CDR1 is MNHNS and CDR2 is SASEGT. The CDR3 has 12 amino acids. V was trimmed by 6 bases and J by 8 bases, leaving 11 bases between them. CDR3 in DNA: TGTGCCAGCAGGGTACAGGGCGACACCATATATTTT. This gives the protein CASRVQGDTIYF.

The CDR3 coding sequence is TGCGCCAGCAGCCCCGGAGCGGCAGGGAGCGAGCAGTACTTC. Protein sequence: CASSPGAAGSEQYF. The chain uses TRBV5-1 and TRBJ2-7; D could derive from TRBD1 or TRBD2 (5 bases each). V lost 4 bases, J lost 6 bases, and 17 bases lay in between. From germline, CDR1 is SGHRS and CDR2 YFSETQ. The CDR3 spans 14 residues.

The rearrangement uses TRBV5-1 and TRBJ2-1, with 10 bases fitting TRBD2. Germline assignment: CDR1 SGHRS and CDR2 YFSETQ. CDR3 length: 16 amino acids. J lost 5 bases, V lost 0 bases, and 5 bases had no gene match. The CDR3 is CASSLGGTSDHNEQFF. CDR3 DNA: TGCGCCAGCAGCTTGGGAGGGACTAGCGACCACAATGAGCAGTTCTTC. The full variable domain, its missing parts supplied by reference TRBV5-1 and TRBJ2-1, is KAGVTQTPRYLIKTRGQQVTLSCSPISGHRSVSWYQQTPGQGLQFLFEYFSETQRNKGNFPGRFSGRQFSNSRSEMNVSTLELGDSALYLCASSLGGTSDHNEQFFGPGTRLTVL.

V is TRBV4-3 and J is TRBJ2-1; 10 positions match TRBD1. Germline V CDR1 and CDR2: LGHNA, YSLEER. The CDR3 consists of 16 residues. Trimming removed 1 base from V and 7 bases from J; junction bases left unmatched: 7. As DNA, the CDR3 is TGCGCCAGCAGCCAAGTCGACAGGGGGCGGGGAAATGAGCAGTTCTTC. Protein sequence: CASSQVDRGRGNEQFF.

The chain is built from TRBV10-3 and TRBJ1-1; 7 nucleotides align to TRBD1. The germline CDR1 and CDR2 sequences are ENHRY and SYGVKD. V was clipped by 6 bases and J by 5 bases; unmatched bases: 3. This CDR3 is built from 12 residues. In DNA form, the CDR3 reads TGTGCCATCAGCGACAGGGTGACTGAAGCTTTCTTT. Translation: CAISDRVTEAFF.

The chain couples TRBV7-2 to TRBJ2-6; D uncertain. The CDR3 sequence is 17 residues long. Trimming pared 1 base from V and 0 bases from J, leaving 10 bases between. The V gene's germline CDR1 is SGHTA and CDR2 FQGNSA. This CDR3 reads CASSLVYSSSGANVLTF. The CDR3 DNA is TGTGCCAGCAGCTTAGTTTACAGCTCCTCTGGGGCCAACGTCCTGACTTTC.

The V and J genes are TRBV7-3 and TRBJ2-7; TRBD1 matches at 9 bases. With V trimmed by 5 bases and J by 7 bases, 9 bases remained unmatched. This CDR3 contains 14 residues. Germline assignment: CDR1 SGHTA and CDR2 FQGTGA. CDR3 DNA sequence: TGTGCCAGCAGCCCGACAGGGGGTCTGGGTGAGCAGTACTTC. It translates to CASSPTGGLGEQYF.

This clone appeared a few times. The same CDR3 also results from other DNA sequences found in this sample. The rearrangement uses TRBV14 and TRBJ1-1; D unresolved. This CDR3 has 13 residues. The germline gives CDR1 SGHDN, CDR2 FVKESK. The V gene lost 1 base and the J gene lost 3 bases, with 6 bases spanning the gap. The CDR3 reads CASSQGLDTEAFF. The CDR3 DNA follows: TGTGCCAGCAGCCAAGGGCTCGACACTGAAGCTTTCTTT.

The genes are TRBV4-1 and TRBJ2-2; D is uncertain. Germline V lookup: CDR1 MGHRA, CDR2 YSYEKL. This CDR3 region has 14 residues. V was cut by 2 bases and J by 5 bases, with 9 bases left in between. This chain's CDR3 is CASSQRAGTGELFF. The DNA for the CDR3 is TGCGCCAGCAGCCAAAGGGCCGGTACCGGGGAGCTGTTTTTT.

V gene TRBV7-6 combines with J gene TRBJ2-5; 8 nucleotides line up with TRBD2. The length of the CDR3 is 14 residues. With 3 bases clipped from V and 5 bases from J, the junction kept 5 bases outside the gene matches. Germline V gene data show CDR1 as SGHVS and CDR2 as FNYEAQ. The CDR3 bases are TGTGCCAGCAGCTTCAACACGGGAGGGGAGACCCAGTACTTC. Translating it yields CASSFNTGGETQYF.

The J gene is TRBJ1-2, the V gene TRBV30; D unclear. The CDR3 contains 11 residues. CDR1 is GTSNPN and CDR2 is SVGIG in the germline V gene (reference sequence). V lost 7 bases and J 2 bases, leaving 8 bases between the germline ends. The DNA for the CDR3 is TGTGCCTCCCCCTGGAACTATGGCTACACCTTC. As protein: CASPWNYGYTF. The full variable domain, in which reference TRBV30 and TRBJ1-2 provide the parts outside the CDR3, is SQTIHQWPATLVQPVGSPLSLECTVEGTSNPNLYWYRQAAGRGLQLLFYSVGIGQISSEVPQNLSASRPQDRQFILSSKKLLLSDSGFYLCASPWNYGYTFGSGTRLTVV.

Turning to this clone: This CDR3 is also generated by other DNA sequences in the sample. This chain links TRBV7-9 with TRBJ1-3; D not certain. V lost 0 bases to trimming and J lost 4 bases, with 10 bases between them. The CDR3 covers 15 residues. CDR1 SEHNR and CDR2 FQNEAQ come from the germline V gene (reference sequence). The CDR3 region has the DNA TGTGCCAGCAGCTTAGCTCAAGGGTCGGGAAACACCATATATTTT. Encoded protein: CASSLAQGSGNTIYF.

V usage is TRBV14 and J usage is TRBJ2-2; D may match TRBD1 or TRBD2 (5 bases each). This CDR3 has 17 amino acids. Germline assignment: CDR1 SGHDN and CDR2 FVKESK. Trimming pared 5 bases from V and 0 bases from J, leaving 16 bases between. For the CDR3, the DNA is TGTGCCAGCAGCAAAGCTCAGGGACGCGCGAACACCGGGGAGCTGTTTTTT. It yields the protein CASSKAQGRANTGELFF.

The count of this clone is one. V usage is TRBV9 and J usage is TRBJ1-3; maybe TRBD1 (6 bases). The V end lost 4 bases, the J end lost 5 bases, and 10 bases lay between the germline ends. The germline V gene has CDR1 SGDLS and CDR2 YYNGEE. The length of the CDR3 is 13 residues. CDR3 nucleotides: TGTGCCAGCAGCTCCGGACAGAGAAACACCATATATTTT. Translating gives CASSSGQRNTIYF.

This clone showed up just once. The rearrangement uses TRBV7-8 and TRBJ1-1; the D is unclear. The V end was cut by 2 bases, the J end by 0 bases, with 7 bases between. CDR1 and CDR2 (germline): SGHVS, FQNEAQ. This CDR3 has 14 residues. CDR3 loop: CASSLFSMNTEAFF. The CDR3, as DNA: TGTGCCAGCAGCTTATTCTCTATGAACACTGAAGCTTTCTTT.

This sequence joins TRBV28 and TRBJ2-5; TRBD1 matches at 9 bases. The J call is in doubt because the DNA end fits TRBJ2-7 better. This CDR3 spans 12 amino acids. Per germline, CDR1 MDHEN and CDR2 SYDVKM. The CDR3 DNA reads as TGTGCCAGCACCGAGGACAGGGGCGAGCAGTACTTC. Residues: CASTEDRGEQYF.

The gene calls are TRBV21-1 and TRBJ1-3. TRBV21-1 is given as a pseudogene. The CDR3 covers 19 residues. The CDR3 sequence is CASSKPNLDTGRSGNTIYF. The CDR3 DNA reads as TGTGCCAGCAGCAAACCAAACCTAGACACGGGGCGCTCTGGAAACACCATATATTTT.

This clone came up once. This chain joins TRBV6-1 and TRBJ2-7; D is perhaps TRBD2 (6 bases). Trimming cost V 7 bases and J 2 bases, with 9 bases left between them. Looked up from germline, CDR1 is MNHNS and CDR2 is SASEGT. CDR3 size: 12 residues. CDR3 DNA: TGTGCCAGCACACTAGCTCCCTACGAGCAGTACTTC. Translated: CASTLAPYEQYF.

The CDR3, as DNA: TGTGCCAGCTCACCAATGGGGGGAAATCAGCCCCAGCATTTT. Its translation: CASSPMGGNQPQHF. V and J are TRBV18 and TRBJ1-5, with D tentatively TRBD1 (5 bases). Germline CDR1 and CDR2: KGHSH and LQKENI. V lost 2 bases and J 4 bases, leaving 9 bases between the germline ends. The CDR3 loop spans 14 amino acids. The full variable domain, with the rest looked up from reference TRBV18 and TRBJ1-5, is NAGVMQNPRHLVRRRGQEARLRCSPMKGHSHVYWYRQLPEEGLKFMVYLQKENIIDESGMPKERFSAEFPKEGPSILRIQQVVRGDSAAYFCASSPMGGNQPQHFGDGTRLSIL.

The chain combines TRBV4-1 with TRBJ2-5; 7 positions agree with TRBD1. With 0 bases clipped from V and 2 bases from J, the junction kept 6 bases outside the gene matches. CDR3 length: 16 amino acids. The germline gives CDR1 MGHRA, CDR2 YSYEKL. The CDR3 reads CASSQDSGTAQETQYF. In DNA, the CDR3 is TGCGCCAGCAGCCAAGATTCAGGGACAGCGCAAGAGACCCAGTACTTC.

The J gene is TRBJ2-7, the V gene TRBV5-7; D ambiguous. TRBV5-7 is an open reading frame, and its role is uncertain. There are 15 residues in the CDR3. V lost 0 bases, J lost 1 base, and 11 bases lay in between. The CDR3 loop is CASSLGPLPSYEQYF. The CDR3 DNA reads as TGTGCCAGCAGCTTGGGGCCACTTCCTTCCTACGAGCAGTACTTC.

The V gene is TRBV2, the J gene TRBJ1-4; D is ambiguous. The CDR3 loop spans 13 amino acids. The germline gives CDR1 SNHLY, CDR2 FYNNEI. V was clipped by 1 base and J by 2 bases, with 2 bases between them. This CDR3 is CASSEVTNEKLFF. CDR3 nucleotide sequence: TGTGCCAGCAGTGAAGTCACTAATGAAAAACTGTTTTTT.

This chain joins TRBV2 and TRBJ2-3; TRBD2 matches 14 bases. Trimming at V came to 11 bases and at J to 5 bases, leaving 9 bases not matched to a gene. Germline values: CDR1 SNHLY, CDR2 FYNNEI. This CDR3 comprises 15 residues. CDR3 protein: CARGGTSGSLDTQYF. CDR3 sequence (DNA): TGTGCCCGTGGAGGGACTAGCGGGAGTTTAGATACGCAGTATTTT.

The rearrangement uses TRBV2 and TRBJ1-1; D gene ambiguous. Trimming left V 2 bases short and J 0 bases short, with 7 bases between. Germline loops: CDR1 SNHLY, CDR2 FYNNEI. The CDR3 extends over 14 amino acids. The CDR3 bases are TGTGCCAGCAGTGAATTCAGGTTGAACACTGAAGCTTTCTTT. Amino acid sequence: CASSEFRLNTEAFF. The variable domain in full, with the rest retrieved from reference TRBV2 and TRBJ1-1, is EPEVTQTPSHQVTQMGQEVILRCVPISNHLYFYWYRQILGQKVEFLVSFYNNEISEKSEIFDDQFSVERPDGSNFTLKIRSTKLEDSAMYFCASSEFRLNTEAFFGQGTRLTVV.

The chain has TRBV7-3 and TRBJ2-1; TRBD1 matches 7 bases. J gave up 3 bases and V 2 bases, and 4 bases lay outside the gene matches. Germline CDR1 and CDR2: SGHTA and FQGTGA. The CDR3 runs 15 residues. The CDR3 DNA sequence: TGTGCCAGCAGCTTACGGACAGGTCACTACAATGAGCAGTTCTTC. It specifies CASSLRTGHYNEQFF.

The chain uses TRBV5-6 and TRBJ2-7, with D unclear. V was clipped by 2 bases and J by 0 bases, with 6 bases between them. From germline, CDR1 is SGHDT and CDR2 YYEEEE. The CDR3 loop spans 13 amino acids. The CDR3 loop is CASSFPRSYEQYF. The CDR3, as DNA: TGTGCCAGCAGCTTTCCCCGCTCCTACGAGCAGTACTTC. Based on the CDR3 plus reference TRBV5-6 and TRBJ2-7, the full variable domain is DAGVTQSPTHLIKTRGQQVTLRCSPKSGHDTVSWYQQALGQGPQFIFQYYEEEERQRGNFPDRFSGHQFPNYSSELNVNALLLGDSALYLCASSFPRSYEQYFGPGTRLTVT.

The chain carries TRBV7-3 and TRBJ2-1; D is uncertain. Germline values: CDR1 SGHTA, CDR2 FQGTGA. This CDR3 has 11 residues. Trimming left V 5 bases short and J 12 bases short, with 11 bases between. Here the CDR3 reads CASSPGLRQFF. The CDR3 bases are TGTGCCAGCAGCCCCGGTTTGCGGCAGTTCTTC.